The next 10 T cell receptor beta chains were all read from a single sample in a study of cytomegalovirus exposure and HLA in healthy donors. The PCR ran on 60 Vbeta and 13 Jbeta primers. Data came from immunoSEQ multiplex PCR; TCRdb stores just in-frame clones and leaves some out. The sample data list some 39,000 clones. The sample comprised PBMCs. The receptors were gathered from a woman aged 25 to 39 in good health and CMV-seropositive.

This sequence joins TRBV28 and TRBJ1-1; D gene uncertain. V was trimmed by 5 bases and J by 11 bases, leaving 9 bases between them. This CDR3 spans 10 amino acids. Per germline, CDR1 MDHEN and CDR2 SYDVKM. Here the CDR3 reads CASSGPSAFF. Written as DNA, the CDR3 is TGTGCCAGCAGTGGGCCGTCGGCTTTCTTT.

The chain is built from TRBV30 and TRBJ1-2, with a weak D call TRBD1 (5 bases). CDR3 length: 13 residues. With 3 bases removed from V and 8 bases from J, the gap between germline ends came to 16 bases. CDR1 is GTSNPN, CDR2 SVGIG, per germline (reference sequence). The CDR3 is CAWSPVGAGGYTF. The CDR3 region has the DNA TGTGCCTGGAGCCCCGTAGGGGCCGGGGGCTACACCTTC.

The chain is built from TRBV2 and TRBJ2-2, with D tentatively TRBD2 (6 bases). Between the trimmed V and J ends, which lost 10 bases and 3 bases, there was a span of 21 bases. Germline V CDR1 and CDR2: SNHLY, FYNNEI. The CDR3 spans 16 residues. CDR3 bases: TGTGCCATTTCAAGTAGGGGCCTAGCGTACACCGGGGAGCTGTTTTTT. Translated, it gives CAISSRGLAYTGELFF.

The chain has TRBV5-5 and TRBJ2-1, with D tentatively TRBD2 (5 bases). Looked up from germline, CDR1 is SGHKS and CDR2 is YYEKEE (reference sequence). V lost 2 bases to trimming and J lost 3 bases, with 6 bases between them. The CDR3 length is 13 residues. CDR3 in amino acids: CASSFDYYNEQFF. CDR3 in DNA: TGTGCCAGCAGCTTCGACTACTACAATGAGCAGTTCTTC.

A note on this clone: A junction boundary mismatches the germline segment, possibly from a read error. At the DNA level, this CDR3 is encoded by other sequences in the same sample as well. The chain uses TRBV6-1 and TRBJ1-1; no clear D. Germline V gene sequence: CDR1 MNHNS, CDR2 SASEGT. The CDR3 totals 15 residues. The CDR3 DNA reads TGCGCCAGCAGTGAAGCGTGGGCCGCTAACACTGAAGCTTTCTTT. Its translation is CASSEAWAANTEAFF.

This chain connects TRBV5-1 to TRBJ1-2, with D perhaps TRBD1 (6 bases). The V and J ends lost 3 bases and 8 bases respectively, with 20 bases between them. The CDR3 is made up of 15 amino acids. Germline V gene sequence: CDR1 SGHRS, CDR2 YFSETQ. The CDR3 sequence: CASSYDDGTTGGYTF. In nucleotides, the CDR3 is TGCGCCAGCAGCTACGACGACGGGACAACGGGGGGCTACACCTTC.

V gene TRBV9 combines with J gene TRBJ2-2; 16 bases align to TRBD2. The ends lost 4 bases at V and 5 bases at J; junction bases unmatched: 11. The length of the CDR3 is 19 residues. Germline V gene data show CDR1 as SGDLS and CDR2 as YYNGEE. CDR3 in DNA: TGTGCCAGCAGCCCCCGAATGGGACTAGCGGGGGGGCAAACCGGGGAGCTGTTTTTT. The encoded protein is CASSPRMGLAGGQTGELFF.

The genes are TRBV4-1 and TRBJ1-1, with 7 bases lining up with TRBD1. This CDR3 contains 14 residues. Per the germline V gene, CDR1 is MGHRA and CDR2 is YSYEKL. With V trimmed by 0 bases and J by 5 bases, 3 bases remained unmatched. The CDR3 reads CASSQENRGTEAFF. CDR3 DNA: TGCGCCAGCAGCCAAGAGAACAGGGGAACTGAAGCTTTCTTT.

The chain combines TRBV6-5 with TRBJ2-7; D is unclear. Germline CDR1 and CDR2: MNHEY and SVGAGI. Between the trimmed V and J ends, which lost 5 bases and 3 bases, there was a span of 8 bases. This CDR3 contains 12 residues. The CDR3, as DNA: TGTGCCAGCAGTATACGCGGCTACGAGCAGTACTTC. Encoded protein: CASSIRGYEQYF.

J is TRBJ1-2 and V is TRBV6-1; 10 bases map to TRBD1. V gave up 5 bases and J gave up 6 bases; unmatched junction bases: 6. Germline assignment: CDR1 MNHNS and CDR2 SASEGT. The CDR3 contains 14 residues. The CDR3: CASSIRQGANGYTF. The CDR3, as DNA: TGTGCCAGCAGTATCCGACAGGGGGCCAATGGCTACACCTTC.